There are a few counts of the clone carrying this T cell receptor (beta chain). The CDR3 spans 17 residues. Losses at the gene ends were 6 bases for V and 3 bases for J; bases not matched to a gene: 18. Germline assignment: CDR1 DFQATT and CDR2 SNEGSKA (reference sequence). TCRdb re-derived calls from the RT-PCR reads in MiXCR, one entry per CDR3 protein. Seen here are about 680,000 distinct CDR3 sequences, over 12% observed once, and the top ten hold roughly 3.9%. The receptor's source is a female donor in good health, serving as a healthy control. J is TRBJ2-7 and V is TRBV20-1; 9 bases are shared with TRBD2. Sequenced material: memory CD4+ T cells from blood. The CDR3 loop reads CSAVSGIAGVRFYEQYF. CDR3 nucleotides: TGCAGTGCCGTATCCGGAATAGCGGGAGTGCGTTTCTACGAGCAGTACTTC.